The rows below give T cell receptor beta chains drawn from one sample of a study of blood T cell repertoires in COVID-19. The assay was immunoSEQ multiplex PCR, and TCRdb's table has in-frame clones only and misses some. Counted here are 210,000 or so clones, roughly 80% occurring once; the ten biggest clones make up around 5%. The sample taken for sequencing was peripheral blood. The receptors originated from a human donor in a cohort sampled during active COVID-19. Each CDR3 is given with its conserved first and last residue. A D gene is named only where the DNA matches it firmly. Not all rows give a size; the values are once, few, many and, for expanded clones, a class.

CDR3 DNA: TGCGCCAGCAGCCACTCCGGGACAGGGGGCGGAGGGACAGATACGCAGTATTTT
CDR3 protein: CASSHSGTGGGGTDTQYF
clone size: NA
J gene: TRBJ2-3
CDR3 length: 18
V gene: TRBV4-1
D gene: TRBD1

CDR3 DNA: TGTGCCAGCAGCTACTCAACTACAGGGGCGCGGGGCAATCAGCCCCAGCATTTT
CDR3 protein: CASSYSTTGARGNQPQHF
clone size: NA
J gene: TRBJ1-5
CDR3 length: 18
V gene: TRBV7-9
D gene: TRBD1

CDR3 DNA: TGTGCCATCAGTGAGGGGGGGTCAACCTACGAGCAGTACTTC
CDR3 protein: CAISEGGSTYEQYF
clone size: NA
J gene: TRBJ2-7
CDR3 length: 14
V gene: TRBV10-3
D gene: NA

CDR3 DNA: TGTGCCAGCAGCTCGGGACAGGGGTCCTACGAGCAGTACTTC
CDR3 protein: CASSSGQGSYEQYF
clone size: NA
J gene: TRBJ2-7
CDR3 length: 14
V gene: TRBV7-8
D gene: TRBD1

CDR3 DNA: TGCGCCAGCAGCTTGCTAGCGGGCTCCTACGAGCAGTACTTC
CDR3 protein: CASSLLAGSYEQYF
clone size: once
J gene: TRBJ2-7
CDR3 length: 14
V gene: TRBV5-1
D gene: TRBD2

CDR3 DNA: TGTGCCAGCAGCTTAACCGGGAACACTGAAGCTTTCTTT
CDR3 protein: CASSLTGNTEAFF
clone size: NA
J gene: TRBJ1-1
CDR3 length: 13
V gene: TRBV5-4
D gene: NA

CDR3 DNA: TGTGCCAGCTCACCAGGTTCCCGGGACAGGGCATATAGCAATCAGCCCCAGCATTTT
CDR3 protein: CASSPGSRDRAYSNQPQHF
clone size: NA
J gene: TRBJ1-5
CDR3 length: 19
V gene: TRBV18
D gene: TRBD1

CDR3 DNA: TGTGCCAGCAAAGTCGGCGGTAGCTCCTACGAGCAGTACTTC
CDR3 protein: CASKVGGSSYEQYF
clone size: few
J gene: TRBJ2-7
CDR3 length: 14
V gene: TRBV28
D gene: NA

CDR3 DNA: TGTGCCAGCAGTACCAGGACTAGCGGTACCTACGAGCAGTACTTC
CDR3 protein: CASSTRTSGTYEQYF
clone size: NA
J gene: TRBJ2-7
CDR3 length: 15
V gene: TRBV6-6
D gene: TRBD2

CDR3 DNA: TGCGCCAGCAGCCAGGGGGACGGGACAAAGAACAATGAGCAGTTCTTC
CDR3 protein: CASSQGDGTKNNEQFF
clone size: NA
J gene: TRBJ2-1
CDR3 length: 16
V gene: TRBV4-3
D gene: NA

CDR3 DNA: TGTGCCAGTAGTCTACGACAGGGCACCATTGGCTACACCTTC
CDR3 protein: CASSLRQGTIGYTF
clone size: once
J gene: TRBJ1-2
CDR3 length: 14
V gene: TRBV19
D gene: TRBD1

CDR3 DNA: TGTGCCAGCAGTTTCCCCGGACACAGTTTAACCTACAATGAGCAGTTCTTC
CDR3 protein: CASSFPGHSLTYNEQFF
clone size: few
J gene: TRBJ2-1
CDR3 length: 17
V gene: TRBV28
D gene: NA

CDR3 DNA: TGTGCCAGCAGTGAAGGAACAGGGGGATACAATGAGCAGTTCTTC
CDR3 protein: CASSEGTGGYNEQFF
clone size: NA
J gene: TRBJ2-1
CDR3 length: 15
V gene: TRBV25-1
D gene: TRBD1

CDR3 DNA: TGCGCCAGCAGCTTGGTGACTAGCGGGAGTGGGGAGACCCAGTACTTC
CDR3 protein: CASSLVTSGSGETQYF
clone size: NA
J gene: TRBJ2-5
CDR3 length: 16
V gene: TRBV5-1
D gene: TRBD2

CDR3 DNA: TGTGCCAGCAGCTTAGGCAGACAGGGGGCGAGAATTGGCAAAAACATTCAGTACTTC
CDR3 protein: CASSLGRQGARIGKNIQYF
clone size: NA
J gene: TRBJ2-4
CDR3 length: 19
V gene: TRBV11-2
D gene: TRBD1

CDR3 DNA: TGTGCCAGCTCACCGTCCAGGGACTACGAGCAGTACTTC
CDR3 protein: CASSPSRDYEQYF
clone size: few
J gene: TRBJ2-7
CDR3 length: 13
V gene: TRBV18
D gene: NA

CDR3 DNA: TGTGCCACCAGCAGAGTTGCGGCGAACACCGGGGAGCTGTTTTTT
CDR3 protein: CATSRVAANTGELFF
clone size: NA
J gene: TRBJ2-2
CDR3 length: 15
V gene: TRBV15
D gene: NA

CDR3 DNA: TGTGCCACCAGTGACCCAGACACGGAGGACTATGGCTACACCTTC
CDR3 protein: CATSDPDTEDYGYTF
clone size: NA
J gene: TRBJ1-2
CDR3 length: 15
V gene: TRBV24-1
D gene: NA

CDR3 DNA: TGCAGCGTTGAAGTATACGGACAGTCCTCTGGAAACACCATATATTTT
CDR3 protein: CSVEVYGQSSGNTIYF
clone size: NA
J gene: TRBJ1-3
CDR3 length: 16
V gene: TRBV29-1
D gene: NA

CDR3 DNA: TGTGCCAGCAGCTTAAGGACTAGCGACTACAATGAGCAGTTCTTC
CDR3 protein: CASSLRTSDYNEQFF
clone size: NA
J gene: TRBJ2-1
CDR3 length: 15
V gene: TRBV7-9
D gene: TRBD2

CDR3 DNA: TGTGCCAGCAGTCGACTAGCGGGACAGGGGGTAGAGACCCAGTACTTC
CDR3 protein: CASSRLAGQGVETQYF
clone size: NA
J gene: TRBJ2-5
CDR3 length: 16
V gene: TRBV6-6
D gene: NA

CDR3 DNA: TGTGCCAGCAGTCACCGACAGGGGGGGCAGTACTTC
CDR3 protein: CASSHRQGGQYF
clone size: NA
J gene: TRBJ2-7
CDR3 length: 12
V gene: TRBV28
D gene: TRBD1